Listed here are 16 T cell receptor beta chains from one sample, sequenced in a study of T cells after yellow fever vaccination. TCRdb redid the calling of the 5' RACE reads with MiXCR, one entry per CDR3 protein. Among just under 600,000 distinct CDR3 sequences, approximately 15% were seen once, and the ten largest hold roughly 13%. The sample was PBMCs, taken on the day of the yellow fever booster vaccination. Receptor source: a man aged 25-45 years who received the YFV17D yellow fever vaccine.

J is TRBJ2-3 and V is TRBV7-2; TRBD2 agrees at 11 bases. Trimming removed 5 bases from V and 6 bases from J; junction bases left unmatched: 10. Germline-derived CDR1 and CDR2 are SGHTA and FQGNSA. The CDR3 length is 16 residues. The CDR3 spells CASSPRGLAGGDTQYF. CDR3 coding DNA: TGTGCCAGCAGCCCCAGAGGTCTAGCGGGAGGCGATACGCAGTATTTT.

This chain connects TRBV10-3 to TRBJ2-1, with D possibly matching TRBD2 (6 bases). The CDR3 covers 14 residues. Germline lookup yields CDR1 ENHRY and CDR2 SYGVKD. Trimming cost V 4 bases and J 7 bases, with 14 bases left between them. Here the CDR3 reads CAISGERELNEQFF. The CDR3 nucleotides read TGTGCCATCAGTGGGGAACGGGAGTTAAATGAGCAGTTCTTC.

V is TRBV20-1 and J is TRBJ2-7; TRBD1 might be the D (7 bases). The CDR3 spans 14 residues. Per the germline V gene, CDR1 is DFQATT and CDR2 is SNEGSKA (reference sequence). Trimming cost V 5 bases and J 4 bases, with 18 bases left between them. The chain's CDR3 is CSASPPGGTYEQYF. The CDR3 DNA reads as TGCAGTGCTTCCCCTCCAGGGGGGACATACGAGCAGTACTTC.

This clonotype occurred a few times. The chain has TRBV7-3 and TRBJ2-1; D uncertain. With 5 bases removed from V and 6 bases from J, the gap between germline ends came to 14 bases. The CDR3 is 14 amino acids. CDR1 is SGHTA, CDR2 FQGTGA, per germline. The CDR3 sequence: CASSVDPLGNEQFF. CDR3 nucleotide sequence: TGTGCCAGCAGCGTAGACCCTCTCGGCAATGAGCAGTTCTTC.

The chain recombines TRBV4-3 with TRBJ2-7; the D is unclear. The CDR3 is 15 amino acids. The V and J ends lost 0 bases and 3 bases respectively, with 12 bases between them. Germline assignment: CDR1 LGHNA and CDR2 YSLEER. CDR3 bases: TGCGCCAGCAGCCAAGATCGAATTGGGTACTACGAGCAGTACTTC. It encodes CASSQDRIGYYEQYF.

This clonotype has a handful of counts. The chain links TRBV5-1 to TRBJ2-3; D not certain. V gave up 2 bases and J gave up 4 bases, with 14 bases separating them. Germline assignment: CDR1 SGHRS and CDR2 YFSETQ. The CDR3 loop spans 15 amino acids. This CDR3 is CASSFRATASDTQYF. CDR3 sequence (DNA): TGCGCCAGCAGCTTTCGTGCGACGGCGTCAGATACGCAGTATTTT.

This clonotype appeared a few times. This rearrangement joins TRBV25-1 to TRBJ2-3; a weak D match, TRBD1 (5 bases). The CDR3 has 15 residues. Trimming pared 7 bases from V and 5 bases from J, leaving 19 bases between. Germline assignment: CDR1 MGHDK and CDR2 SYGVNS. The CDR3 nucleotides read TGTGCCAGCACTAACCTGGGGCTAATAGGAGATACGCAGTATTTT. Its protein is CASTNLGLIGDTQYF.

This chain uses TRBV3-1 with TRBJ2-7; D gene ambiguous. This CDR3 is 10 amino acids long. V gave up 8 bases and J gave up 3 bases, with 5 bases separating them. Germline V gene data show CDR1 as LGHDT and CDR2 as YNNKEL (reference sequence). Here the CDR3 reads CASFNYEQYF. CDR3 bases: TGTGCCAGCTTTAACTACGAGCAGTACTTC.

The chain recombines TRBV6-5 with TRBJ2-1; 8 bases fit TRBD2. V dropped 1 base and J dropped 10; count of bases not matched to a gene: 12. The germline V gene encodes CDR1 MNHEY and CDR2 SVGAGI. The CDR3 totals 16 residues. CDR3 protein: CASSYFRTSGKPEQFF. The CDR3 coding sequence is TGTGCCAGCAGTTACTTTAGAACTAGCGGTAAACCGGAGCAGTTCTTC.

The rearrangement uses TRBV6-2 or TRBV6-3 and TRBJ1-2; the D is unclear. Per the germline V gene, CDR1 is MNHEY and CDR2 is SVGEGT. CDR3 length: 11 amino acids. V was clipped by 5 bases and J by 8 bases, with 9 bases between them. The CDR3 region has the DNA TGTGCCAGCAGTCAACACTCCGGCTACACCTTC. It translates to CASSQHSGYTF.

This clonotype was seen more than once but under ten times. This rearrangement joins TRBV7-9 to TRBJ1-5; 7 bases are shared with TRBD1. The CDR3 contains 15 residues. V lost 7 bases and J lost 0; bases outside the gene matches: 6. The germline V gene has CDR1 SEHNR and CDR2 FQNEAQ (reference sequence). The CDR3 bases are TGTGCCAGCACCCCAGGGGGGGGTAGCAATCAGCCCCAGCATTTT. Translating gives CASTPGGGSNQPQHF.

In nucleotides, the CDR3 is TGTGCCAGCAGCCCCAACAGGGTGGCCTACGAGCAGTACTTC. Amino acid sequence: CASSPNRVAYEQYF. V gene TRBV13 combines with J gene TRBJ2-7, with a possible D match to TRBD1 (6 bases). The CDR3 loop spans 14 amino acids. The V end lost 5 bases, the J end lost 2 bases, and 13 bases lay between the germline ends. Germline CDR1 and CDR2: PRHDT and FYEKMQ (reference sequence). The full variable domain, with the rest looked up from reference TRBV13 and TRBJ2-7, is AAGVIQSPRHLIKEKRETATLKCYPIPRHDTVYWYQQGPGQDPQFLISFYEKMQSDKGSIPDRFSAQQFSDYHSELNMSSLELGDSALYFCASSPNRVAYEQYFGPGTRLTVT.

This clonotype was seen just once. V and J are TRBV7-2 and TRBJ2-3; no firm D call. V lost 4 bases and J lost 4, with 9 bases in between. This CDR3 spans 13 amino acids. From germline, CDR1 is SGHTA and CDR2 FQGNSA. CDR3 residues: CASSYHESDTQYF. The CDR3 DNA reads TGTGCCAGCAGCTATCATGAGTCAGATACGCAGTATTTT.

This clonotype appeared a few times. The V gene is TRBV5-1, the J gene TRBJ2-7; the D is unclear. This CDR3 is 14 amino acids long. The ends were cut back, 1 base at V and 0 bases at J, with 8 bases in the middle. Germline CDR1 and CDR2: SGHRS and YFSETQ. The CDR3 sequence: CASSLTVTSYEQYF. DNA of the CDR3: TGCGCCAGCAGCTTGACAGTAACCTCCTACGAGCAGTACTTC.

The V call is TRBV10-2, the J call TRBJ2-2, with TRBD1 as a possible D gene (5 bases). This CDR3 has 16 residues. Deletions cut 6 bases from V and 1 base from J, with 15 bases between. Germline loops: CDR1 WSHSY, CDR2 SAAADI. The CDR3 DNA reads as TGCGCCAGCAGAGGTGGCAGGGCGGAGAACACCGGGGAGCTGTTTTTT. It specifies CASRGGRAENTGELFF.

V and J are TRBV7-8 and TRBJ2-1; maybe TRBD1 (6 bases). V was cut by 6 bases and J by 4 bases, with 16 bases left in between. Germline lookup yields CDR1 SGHVS and CDR2 FQNEAQ. CDR3 length: 15 amino acids. The CDR3 protein is CASSYIPDRYNEQFF. The CDR3 DNA follows: TGTGCCAGCAGTTATATCCCGGACAGATACAATGAGCAGTTCTTC.